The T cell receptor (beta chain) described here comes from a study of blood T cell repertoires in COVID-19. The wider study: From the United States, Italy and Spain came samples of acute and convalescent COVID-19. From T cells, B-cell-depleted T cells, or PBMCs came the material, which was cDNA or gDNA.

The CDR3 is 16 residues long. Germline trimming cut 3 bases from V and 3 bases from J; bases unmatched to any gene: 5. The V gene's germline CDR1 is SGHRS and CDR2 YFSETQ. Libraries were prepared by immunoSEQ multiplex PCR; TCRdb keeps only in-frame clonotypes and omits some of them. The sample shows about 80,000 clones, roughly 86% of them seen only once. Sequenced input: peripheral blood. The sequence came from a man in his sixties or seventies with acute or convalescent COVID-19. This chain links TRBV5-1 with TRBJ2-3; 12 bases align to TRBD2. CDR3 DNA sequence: TGCGCCAGCAGCTATACCGGGACTAGCGGGACAGATACGCAGTATTTT. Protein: CASSYTGTSGTDTQYF.